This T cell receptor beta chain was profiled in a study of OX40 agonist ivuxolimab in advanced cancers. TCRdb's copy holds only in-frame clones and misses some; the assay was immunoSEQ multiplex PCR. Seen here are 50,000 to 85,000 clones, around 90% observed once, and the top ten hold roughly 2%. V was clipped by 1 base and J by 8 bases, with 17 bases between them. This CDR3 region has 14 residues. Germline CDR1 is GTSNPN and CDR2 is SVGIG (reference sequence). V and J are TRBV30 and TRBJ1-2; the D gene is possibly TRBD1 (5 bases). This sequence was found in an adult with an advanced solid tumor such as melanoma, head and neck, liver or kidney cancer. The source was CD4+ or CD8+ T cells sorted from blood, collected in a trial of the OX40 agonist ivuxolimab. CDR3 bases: TGTGCCTGGAGTGATCACGTGCAGGGAGAAGGCTACACCTTC. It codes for CAWSDHVQGEGYTF. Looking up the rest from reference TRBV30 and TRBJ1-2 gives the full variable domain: SQTIHQWPATLVQPVGSPLSLECTVEGTSNPNLYWYRQAAGRGLQLLFYSVGIGQISSEVPQNLSASRPQDRQFILSSKKLLLSDSGFYLCAWSDHVQGEGYTFGSGTRLTVV.